Below are 20 T cell receptor beta chains sequenced from a single sample in a study of blood T cell repertoires in COVID-19. The assay was immunoSEQ multiplex PCR, and TCRdb's table has in-frame clones only and misses some. The sample has some 200,000 clones, about four fifths seen once. The source material was peripheral blood. These receptors were collected from a woman aged 45-59 years with active or convalescent COVID-19.

Notes on this clone: At one end, the junction sequence differs from germline, possibly due to a read error. The V and J genes are TRBV5-6 and TRBJ1-2; weak D call: TRBD1 (5 bases). This CDR3 has 13 amino acids. Germline V CDR1 and CDR2: SGHDT, YYEEEE. CDR3 protein: CVSQVGASDGYTF. The CDR3 region has the DNA TGTGTCAGCCAGGTAGGGGCTTCGGATGGCTACACCTTC.

CDR3 sequence: CASSRTGLYGYTF. DNA of the CDR3: TGTGCCAGCAGTAGGACAGGTCTCTATGGCTACACCTTC. The genes are TRBV6-2 or TRBV6-3 and TRBJ1-2; 7 nucleotides align to TRBD1. The V gene end was trimmed by 5 bases and the J gene end by 4 bases; junction bases not matched to a gene: 4. The CDR3 loop spans 13 amino acids. Germline V gives CDR1 MNHEY, CDR2 SVGEGT.

This chain uses TRBV11-2 with TRBJ2-7, with a possible D match to TRBD1 (6 bases). Germline V CDR1 and CDR2: SGHAT, FQNNGV. CDR3 size: 12 residues. Trimming removed 4 bases from V and 11 bases from J, with 15 bases in between. The CDR3 coding sequence is TGTGCCAGCAGCTATCAGACAGGACCTAAGTACTTC. Its translation: CASSYQTGPKYF.

The chain links TRBV6-5 to TRBJ1-1, with D unresolved. Trimming cost V 7 bases and J 1 base, with 10 bases left between them. The V gene's germline CDR1 is MNHEY and CDR2 SVGAGI. The CDR3 extends over 13 amino acids. This CDR3 reads CASKESPNTEAFF. The CDR3 bases are TGTGCCAGCAAGGAGTCTCCGAACACTGAAGCTTTCTTT.

The chain employs TRBV6-1 and TRBJ2-5, with D maybe TRBD1 (5 bases). Between the trimmed V and J ends, which lost 1 base and 5 bases, there was a span of 14 bases. The germline V gene has CDR1 MNHNS and CDR2 SASEGT. This CDR3 spans 15 amino acids. In nucleotides, the CDR3 is TGTGCCAGCAGTGAAGACGGCCGTAAGGGGGAGACCCAGTACTTC. This codes for CASSEDGRKGETQYF.

This clone showed up just once. The V gene is TRBV29-1, the J gene TRBJ1-1, with D tentatively TRBD1 (5 bases). CDR1 is SQVTM and CDR2 is ANQGSEA in the germline V gene. V was shortened by 2 bases and J by 3 bases, with 10 bases between the two germline ends. The CDR3 covers 13 residues. The CDR3 sequence: CSVESFRDTEAFF. The DNA of the CDR3 is TGCAGCGTTGAATCGTTCAGGGACACTGAAGCTTTCTTT.

The chain couples TRBV5-6 to TRBJ1-5; D is perhaps TRBD1 (5 bases). The V and J ends lost 6 bases and 7 bases respectively, with 17 bases between them. This CDR3 comprises 14 residues. Per germline, CDR1 SGHDT and CDR2 YYEEEE. The CDR3 DNA is TGTGCCAGCAACTACGGGGGGTTAGGGCAGCCCCAGCATTTT. As protein: CASNYGGLGQPQHF.

The CDR3 loop is CSVDSGVAGAGGDTQYF. CDR3 coding DNA: TGCAGCGTTGATAGCGGGGTAGCGGGGGCAGGGGGGGATACGCAGTATTTT. The chain recombines TRBV29-1 with TRBJ2-3; TRBD2 agrees at 9 bases. The V segment lost 3 bases and the J segment 6 bases; nucleotides outside the gene matches: 16. Germline CDR1 and CDR2: SQVTM and ANQGSEA. The CDR3 has 17 residues.

CDR3: CASSLGTSASEQFF. Here the CDR3 DNA reads TGTGCCAGCAGTTTGGGGACTAGCGCTTCGGAGCAGTTCTTC. The genes are TRBV28 and TRBJ2-1; TRBD2 matches 10 bases. The V gene end was trimmed by 3 bases and the J gene end by 10 bases; junction bases not matched to a gene: 6. The germline gives CDR1 MDHEN, CDR2 SYDVKM. This CDR3 is 14 amino acids long.

The chain uses TRBV28 and TRBJ1-2, with TRBD1 matching over 7 bases. There are 15 residues in the CDR3. Trimming at V came to 2 bases and at J to 0 bases, leaving 3 bases not matched to a gene. Germline assignment: CDR1 MDHEN and CDR2 SYDVKM. As DNA, the CDR3 is TGTGCCAGCAGTTTAGACAGGGCAACTAACTATGGCTACACCTTC. Translating gives CASSLDRATNYGYTF.

The chain joins TRBV30 to TRBJ2-7; 8 bases map to TRBD1. Germline lookup yields CDR1 GTSNPN and CDR2 SVGIG (reference sequence). V trimming: 0 bases; J trimming: 2 bases; junction bases outside the gene matches: 0. The CDR3 runs to 13 residues. The CDR3 region has the DNA TGTGCCTGGAGTGTCAGGGGGCCCTACGAGCAGTACTTC. Translated, it gives CAWSVRGPYEQYF.

The V and J genes are TRBV5-1 and TRBJ2-2, with 8 bases matching TRBD1. CDR1 and CDR2 (germline): SGHRS, YFSETQ. The trim removed 0 bases at V and 4 bases at J, leaving 5 bases unmatched. This CDR3 is 16 amino acids long. Here the CDR3 DNA reads TGCGCCAGCAGCTTGGTTCCAGGGGGCGGCACCGGGGAGCTGTTTTTT. Its translation: CASSLVPGGGTGELFF.

The chain joins TRBV11-2 to TRBJ2-5, with 15 bases that match TRBD2. In germline, CDR1 is SGHAT, CDR2 FQNNGV. Unmatched junction bases numbered 10, after V lost 3 bases and J lost 5 bases. The CDR3 length is 18 residues. The CDR3 loop reads CASSLGLAGGRGSETQYF. The CDR3 nucleotides are TGTGCCAGCAGCTTGGGACTAGCGGGAGGTCGGGGCTCGGAGACCCAGTACTTC.

This rearrangement joins TRBV7-2 to TRBJ2-7; D is undetermined. Germline values: CDR1 SGHTA, CDR2 FQGNSA. The CDR3 length is 13 residues. V lost 6 bases, J lost 1 base, and 10 bases lay in between. The CDR3 nucleotides read TGTGCCAGCAGTTGGAGCCCATCCTACGAGCAGTACGTC. Translation: CASSWSPSYEQYV.

The rearrangement uses TRBV12-3 or TRBV12-4 and TRBJ2-3; the D is unclear. The CDR3 is 12 residues long. Trimming shortened V by 8 bases and J by 1 base, and 7 bases separated the two germline ends. The CDR3 DNA follows: TGTGCCAGCTCTACAGGCACAGATACGCAGTATTTT. Residues: CASSTGTDTQYF.

The V call is TRBV6-5, the J call TRBJ2-2, with D perhaps TRBD2 (5 bases). From germline, CDR1 is MNHEY and CDR2 SVGAGI. The CDR3 covers 15 residues. The V gene lost 7 bases and the J gene lost 1 base, with 13 bases spanning the gap. Here the CDR3 reads CASTRGHLNTGELFF. In nucleotides, the CDR3 is TGTGCCAGCACCCGAGGGCATCTGAACACCGGGGAGCTGTTTTTT.

The V gene is TRBV27, the J gene TRBJ1-5; unclear D gene. The germline CDR1 and CDR2 sequences are MNHEY and SMNVEV (reference sequence). The CDR3 has 13 amino acids. The V gene lost 6 bases and the J gene lost 0 bases, with 6 bases spanning the gap. CDR3 bases: TGTGCCAGCAGGGTCGGTAGCAATCAGCCCCAGCATTTT. Residues: CASRVGSNQPQHF.

The rearrangement joins TRBV6-5 to TRBJ2-7, with 8 bases fitting TRBD1. This CDR3 region has 14 residues. Germline CDR1 and CDR2: MNHEY and SVGAGI. After removal of 4 bases from V and 6 bases from J, the junction contained 8 bases not matched to a gene. For the CDR3, the DNA is TGTGCCAGCAGTTCGGACAGGGCAAGAAGCGAGCAGTACGTC. Translating gives CASSSDRARSEQYV.

This clone has only one observation. The rearrangement links TRBV4-1 to TRBJ1-2; D unclear. The V gene lost 1 base and the J gene lost 12 bases, with 12 bases spanning the gap. Looked up from germline, CDR1 is MGHRA and CDR2 is YSYEKL. The CDR3 is 12 residues long. The CDR3 loop reads CASSQVVGSHTF. The DNA of the CDR3 is TGCGCCAGCAGCCAAGTGGTAGGGAGCCACACCTTC.

The chain combines TRBV13 with TRBJ2-5, with 8 positions matching TRBD1. Unmatched junction bases numbered 14, after V lost 5 bases and J lost 3 bases. Germline V gene sequence: CDR1 PRHDT, CDR2 FYEKMQ (reference sequence). This CDR3 spans 17 amino acids. The CDR3 is CASSPYLTGGEEETQYF. The CDR3 DNA reads TGTGCCAGCAGCCCATACCTAACAGGGGGAGAAGAAGAGACCCAGTACTTC.